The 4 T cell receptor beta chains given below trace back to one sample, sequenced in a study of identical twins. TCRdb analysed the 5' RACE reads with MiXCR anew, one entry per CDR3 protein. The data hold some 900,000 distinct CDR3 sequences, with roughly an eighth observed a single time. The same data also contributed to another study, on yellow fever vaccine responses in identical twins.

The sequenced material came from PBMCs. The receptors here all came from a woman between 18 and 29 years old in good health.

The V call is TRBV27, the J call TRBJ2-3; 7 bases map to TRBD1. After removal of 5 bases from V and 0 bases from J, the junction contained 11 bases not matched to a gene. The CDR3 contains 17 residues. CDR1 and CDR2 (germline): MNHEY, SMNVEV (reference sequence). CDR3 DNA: TGTGCCAGCAGTCCCCTCCGGACAGGTTTAAGCACAGATACGCAGTATTTT. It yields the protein CASSPLRTGLSTDTQYF.

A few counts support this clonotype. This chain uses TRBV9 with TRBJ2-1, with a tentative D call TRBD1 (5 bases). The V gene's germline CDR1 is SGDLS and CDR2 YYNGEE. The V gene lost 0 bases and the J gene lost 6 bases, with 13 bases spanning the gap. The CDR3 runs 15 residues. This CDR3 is CASSVDPQGVNEQFF. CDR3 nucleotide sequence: TGTGCCAGCAGCGTAGATCCCCAAGGGGTCAATGAGCAGTTCTTC.

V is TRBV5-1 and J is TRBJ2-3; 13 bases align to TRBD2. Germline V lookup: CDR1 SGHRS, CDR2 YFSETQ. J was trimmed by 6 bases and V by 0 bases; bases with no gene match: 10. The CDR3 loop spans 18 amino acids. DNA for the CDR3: TGCGCCAGCAGCTTGGGTCCCCGGACTAGCGGGAGTGGCGATACGCAGTATTTT. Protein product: CASSLGPRTSGSGDTQYF.

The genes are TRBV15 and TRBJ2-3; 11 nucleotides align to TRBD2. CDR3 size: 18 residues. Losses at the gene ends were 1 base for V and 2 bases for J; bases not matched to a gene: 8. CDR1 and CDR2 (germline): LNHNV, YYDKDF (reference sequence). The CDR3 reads CATSRGTTSGTLTDTQYF. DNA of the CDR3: TGTGCCACCAGCAGAGGGACGACTAGCGGGACTCTCACAGATACGCAGTATTTT.